The following is a T cell receptor (beta chain) sequence with its context. Its binding antigen is unknown. The input lacks base qualities; no much larger clone sits a single base away. The data were obtained in a study of response to subunit inactivated influenza vaccine (dated by TCRdb to between 2017 and 2018). Context from the whole study: Deep quantitative profiling of the T cell receptor repertoire was used in the study to follow responses to a trivalent subunit inactivated influenza vaccine.

The protocol used for the library was RT-PCR. The instrument was an Illumina HiSeq 2500. TCRdb cleaned the public reads at Q25 with fastp, built clones with MiXCR and kept in-frame beta chains. Each record represents a unique CDR3 protein, reported with the most common genes and DNA among its rows. The sample table records about 700,000 distinct CDR3 sequences; less than 20% of these occur just once. Together, the top ten hold 11% of the sample. The germline ends are 7 bases apart after V is trimmed by 1 base and J by 1 base. CDR1 and CDR2 are read off the germline V gene as LGHNA and YNFKEQ. From the cysteine through the phenylalanine, the CDR3 covers 15 amino acids. The retained sequence is limited to the CDR3, 45 bases, with the frame set at the first base. General findings and caveats noted by the study authors: It was suggested by the authors that each seasonal influenza vaccination may recruit only a limited number of new T cells.

The sequence is built from TRBV4-2 and TRBJ2-2, with the D gene not confidently named. The specimen comprised PBMCs from blood, sampled 12 days after vaccination. This clonotype originated in a man between 45 and 60 years old who received an inactivated influenza vaccine. Donor details come from another sample of the same person, matched by shared clones. The sequence in DNA is TGTGCCAGCAGCCAAGGATCGGGGAACACCGGGGAGCTGTTTTTT. It is translated as CASSQGSGNTGELFF.